This T cell receptor (beta chain) was captured in a study of type 1 and type 2 diabetes patients. Study summary: T cells were magnetically sorted from PBMCs as CD4+ or CD8+ subsets.

The CDR3 runs 14 residues. V lost 10 bases to trimming and J lost 2 bases, with 17 bases between them. Germline-derived CDR1 and CDR2 are ENHRY and SYGVKD. Ten or more counts support this clonotype. The PCR template was genomic DNA. Amplification of the beta chain CDR3 used 30 forward and 13 reverse multiplex primers. TCRdb reanalysed the multiplex PCR reads using MiXCR and keeps one entry per CDR3 protein. The table has 250,000 or so distinct CDR3 sequences, more than 40% seen once. This TCR came from a man aged 18-30 years with type 2 diabetes. The material sequenced was peripheral blood mononuclear cells (PBMCs). The genes are TRBV10-3 and TRBJ2-5, with D tentatively TRBD1 (6 bases). CDR3 sequence (DNA): TGTGCCACCAAGGACAGCGCAGTACAAGAGACCCAGTACTTC. As protein: CATKDSAVQETQYF.